Below, 3 T cell receptor beta chains from the same sample are listed, as sequenced in a study of cytomegalovirus exposure and HLA in healthy donors (dated by TCRdb to between 2016 and 2019). The library was generated by the immunoSEQ multiplex PCR assay. For the multiplex PCR, a mixture combining 60 forward primers for TCR Vbeta segments and 13 reverse primers for TCR Jbeta segments was used. This is the immuneACCESS table as TCRdb keeps it, with only in-frame sequences that have V and J called. A part of the clones is gone; compared with another copy, unresolved V genes explain less than half, and the rest is unexplained. In all, the sample holds some 120,000 clones, and less than 85% of those were seen once. Roughly 3% of the sample goes to the ten largest clones. Specimen: PBMCs. The receptor set was obtained from a male donor in good health and CMV-seronegative.

The chain employs TRBV28 and TRBJ1-6; no firm D call. Per germline, CDR1 MDHEN and CDR2 SYDVKM. The ends were cut back, 3 bases at V and 0 bases at J, with 15 bases in the middle. The CDR3 totals 18 residues. The CDR3 nucleotides are TGTGCCAGCAGTTTTTCAAACAGACAAAGCTCCTATAATTCACCCCTCCACTTT. This translates into CASSFSNRQSSYNSPLHF.

J is TRBJ2-1 and V is TRBV5-4, with TRBD2 matching over 9 bases. Per the germline V gene, CDR1 is SGHNT and CDR2 is YYREEE (reference sequence). With 0 bases clipped from V and 4 bases from J, the junction kept 2 bases outside the gene matches. The CDR3 runs to 15 residues. DNA for the CDR3: TGTGCCAGCAGCTTGGGACTAGCGGATTACAATGAGCAGTTCTTC. It specifies CASSLGLADYNEQFF. Combining the CDR3 with reference TRBV5-4 and TRBJ2-1 gives the whole variable domain ETGVTQSPTHLIKTRGQQVTLRCSSQSGHNTVSWYQQALGQGPQFIFQYYREEENGRGNFPPRFSGLQFPNYSSELNVNALELDDSALYLCASSLGLADYNEQFFGPGTRLTVL.

In this sample, this clone turned up a few times. The chain carries TRBV10-1 and TRBJ2-1; 8 nucleotides align to TRBD2. Germline lookup yields CDR1 WNHNN and CDR2 SYGVQD (reference sequence). The CDR3 length is 19 residues. The V segment lost 2 bases and the J segment 0 bases; nucleotides outside the gene matches: 12. CDR3 loop: CASSEPTSGSGSSYNEQFF. As DNA, the CDR3 is TGCGCCAGCAGTGAGCCCACCTCGGGGAGCGGGAGCTCCTACAATGAGCAGTTCTTC.